The source of this TCR beta chain is a study of T cells after yellow fever vaccination. Study at large: Fractions of limited cellularity were prepared by means of SMART-Seq v4 Ultra Low Input.

Study-wide findings and caveats: Contaminants from the bulk population, in the form of abundant clonotypes, could be found in FACS-sorted repertoires. Post-booster repertoires contained most primary-vaccination clones again (roughly 97% CD4, around 88% CD8).

This clonotype was counted a few times. Its antigen remains unidentified. CDR1 DFQATT and CDR2 SNEGSKA come from the germline V gene (reference sequence). V lost 1 base and J 4 bases, leaving 5 bases between the germline ends. The CDR3 contains 11 residues. TCRdb reprocessed the 5' RACE reads via MiXCR and lists one record per CDR3 protein. This repertoire shows under 250,000 distinct CDR3 sequences, around 7% found once; its top ten account for approximately 0.85%. The V and J genes are TRBV20-1 and TRBJ2-7, with D unclear. The sample consisted of CD4+ T cells sorted from PBMCs, taken 15 days after the yellow fever booster vaccination. This TCR was recovered from a man younger than 45 who received the YFV17D yellow fever vaccine. CDR3 DNA sequence: TGCAGTGCTAGAGGACAATACGAGCAGTACTTC. Amino acid sequence: CSARGQYEQYF.